The clone carrying this T cell receptor (beta chain) was detected only once. As processed by the authors: Amplifying reference gene primers gave estimates of nucleated cell counts. Clones were read by immunoSEQ multiplex PCR, and TCRdb kept only the in-frame ones, dropping some. The D gene and trimming were derived from the DNA, and the V and J assignments and clone size from that table. Of about 70,000 clones in the sample, approximately 86% were seen once. The sample belongs to a study of blood T cell repertoires in COVID-19. Study in general: Specimens from acute and convalescent COVID-19 originated in the United States, Italy and Spain. PBMCs, B-cell-depleted T cells, or T cells provided the cDNA or gDNA that made up the material.

Germline V gene lookup returns CDR1 KGHSH and CDR2 LQKENI. This CDR3 is 16 amino acids long. J was trimmed by 1 base and V by 6 bases; bases with no gene match: 11. Source material: peripheral blood. The rearrangement uses TRBV18 and TRBJ1-1; 7 bases map to TRBD1. This receptor was taken from a man aged 70-80 years with active COVID-19. CDR3 protein: CASSLGTAGGNTEAFF. The CDR3, as DNA: TGTGCCAGCTCCCTAGGGACAGCCGGGGGGAACACTGAAGCTTTCTTT.